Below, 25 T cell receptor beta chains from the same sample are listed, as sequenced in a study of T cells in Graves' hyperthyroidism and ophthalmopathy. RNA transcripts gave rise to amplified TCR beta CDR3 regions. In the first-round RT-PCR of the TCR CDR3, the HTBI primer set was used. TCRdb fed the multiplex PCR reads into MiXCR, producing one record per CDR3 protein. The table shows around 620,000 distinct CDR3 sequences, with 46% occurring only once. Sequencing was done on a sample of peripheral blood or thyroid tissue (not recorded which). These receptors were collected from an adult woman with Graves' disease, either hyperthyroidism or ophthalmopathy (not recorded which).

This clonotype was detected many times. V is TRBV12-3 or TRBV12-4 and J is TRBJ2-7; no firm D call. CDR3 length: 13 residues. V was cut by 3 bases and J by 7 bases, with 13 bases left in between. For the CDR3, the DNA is TGTGCCAGCAGTTTCCGAGACCCATGGGAGCAGTACTTC. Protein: CASSFRDPWEQYF.

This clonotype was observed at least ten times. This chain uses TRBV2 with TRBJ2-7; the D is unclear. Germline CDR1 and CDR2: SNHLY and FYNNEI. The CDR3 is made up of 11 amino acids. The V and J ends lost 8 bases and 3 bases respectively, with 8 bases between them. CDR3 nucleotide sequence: TGTGCCAGCCTCTATTACTACGAGCAGTACTTC. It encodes CASLYYYEQYF.

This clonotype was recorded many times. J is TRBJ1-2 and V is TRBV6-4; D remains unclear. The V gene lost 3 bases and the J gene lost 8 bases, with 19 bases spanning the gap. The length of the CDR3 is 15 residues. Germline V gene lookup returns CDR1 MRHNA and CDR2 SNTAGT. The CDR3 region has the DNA TGTGCCAGCAGTGAGGTGTCTCGGGCCTCGGGGGGCTACACCTTC. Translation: CASSEVSRASGGYTF.

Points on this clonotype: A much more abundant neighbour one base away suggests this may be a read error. CDR3 region: CACSQGQGFTEAFF. The CDR3 nucleotides are TGTGCCTGCAGCCAGGGACAGGGGTTCACTGAAGCTTTCTTT. The V call is TRBV5-4, the J call TRBJ1-1, with 10 bases fitting TRBD1. The germline gives CDR1 SGHNT, CDR2 YYREEE (reference sequence). This CDR3 spans 14 amino acids.

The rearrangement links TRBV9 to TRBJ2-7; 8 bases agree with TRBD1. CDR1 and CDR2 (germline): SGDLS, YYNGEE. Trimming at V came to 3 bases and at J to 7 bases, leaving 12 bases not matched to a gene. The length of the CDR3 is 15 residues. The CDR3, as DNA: TGTGCCAGCAGCGCAGGGGGCGGGCTAGCCGGGGAGCAGTACTTC. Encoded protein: CASSAGGGLAGEQYF. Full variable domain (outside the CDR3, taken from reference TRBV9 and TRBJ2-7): DSGVTQTPKHLITATGQRVTLRCSPRSGDLSVYWYQQSLDQGLQFLIQYYNGEERAKGNILERFSAQQFPDLHSELNLSSLELGDSALYFCASSAGGGLAGEQYFGPGTRLTVT.

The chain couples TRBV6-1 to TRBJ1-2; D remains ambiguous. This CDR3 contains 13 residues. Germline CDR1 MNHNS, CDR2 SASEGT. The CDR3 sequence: CASAGRVTYGYTF. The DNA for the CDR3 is TGTGCTAGTGCTGGGAGGGTGACCTATGGCTACACCTTC.

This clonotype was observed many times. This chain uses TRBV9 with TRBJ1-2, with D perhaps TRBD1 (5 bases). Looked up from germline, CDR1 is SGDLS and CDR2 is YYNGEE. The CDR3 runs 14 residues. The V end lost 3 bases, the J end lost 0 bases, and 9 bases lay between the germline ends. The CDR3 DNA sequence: TGTGCCAGCAGCGAGGGGATCGCTAACTATGGCTACACCTTC. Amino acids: CASSEGIANYGYTF. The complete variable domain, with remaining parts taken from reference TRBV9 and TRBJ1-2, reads DSGVTQTPKHLITATGQRVTLRCSPRSGDLSVYWYQQSLDQGLQFLIQYYNGEERAKGNILERFSAQQFPDLHSELNLSSLELGDSALYFCASSEGIANYGYTFGSGTRLTVV.

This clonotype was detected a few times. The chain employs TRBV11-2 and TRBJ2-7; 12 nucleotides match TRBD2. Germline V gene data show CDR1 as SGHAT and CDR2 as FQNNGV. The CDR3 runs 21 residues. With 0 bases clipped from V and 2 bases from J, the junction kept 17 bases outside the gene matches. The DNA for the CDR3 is TGTGCCAGCAGCTTAGAAAGGGGCATCGGACTAGCGGGACCGAAAGCCTACGAGCAGTACTTC. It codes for CASSLERGIGLAGPKAYEQYF.

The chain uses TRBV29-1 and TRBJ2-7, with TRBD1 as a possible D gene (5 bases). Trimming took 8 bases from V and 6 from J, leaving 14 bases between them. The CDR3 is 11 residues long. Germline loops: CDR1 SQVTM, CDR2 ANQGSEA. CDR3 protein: CSLRQGGEQYF. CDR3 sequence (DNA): TGCAGCTTACGGCAGGGTGGCGAGCAGTACTTC.

The CDR3 DNA reads as TGTGCCATCAGTGCTTTGAGGGGAGTGGAAGATGGCTACACCTTC. Its protein product is CAISALRGVEDGYTF. J is TRBJ1-2 and V is TRBV10-3; D possibly corresponds to TRBD1 (5 bases). V lost 4 bases and J lost 6, with 18 bases in between. The germline gives CDR1 ENHRY, CDR2 SYGVKD. The CDR3 has 15 amino acids.

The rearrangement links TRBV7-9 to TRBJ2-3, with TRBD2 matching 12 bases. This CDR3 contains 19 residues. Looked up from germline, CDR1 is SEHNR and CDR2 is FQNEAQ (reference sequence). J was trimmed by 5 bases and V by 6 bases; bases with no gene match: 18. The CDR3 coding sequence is TGTGCCAGCAGTCAACATCTAGCGGGAGGGCTTGTAGTTCAAGATACGCAGTATTTT. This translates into CASSQHLAGGLVVQDTQYF.

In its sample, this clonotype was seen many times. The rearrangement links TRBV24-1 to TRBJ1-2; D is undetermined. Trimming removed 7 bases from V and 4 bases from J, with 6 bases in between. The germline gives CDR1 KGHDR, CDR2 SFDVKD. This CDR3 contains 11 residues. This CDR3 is CATRSAYGYTF. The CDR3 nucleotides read TGTGCCACCAGAAGCGCCTATGGCTACACCTTC.

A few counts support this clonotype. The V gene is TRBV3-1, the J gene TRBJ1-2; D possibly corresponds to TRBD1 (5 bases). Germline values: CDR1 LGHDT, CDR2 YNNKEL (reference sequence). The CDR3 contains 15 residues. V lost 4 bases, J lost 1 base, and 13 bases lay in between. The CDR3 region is CASSRFGGDNYGYTF. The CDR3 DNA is TGTGCCAGCAGCCGATTTGGGGGAGATAACTATGGCTACACCTTC.

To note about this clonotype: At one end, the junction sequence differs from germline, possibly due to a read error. The CDR3 sequence: CASSGLMGPF. CDR3 in DNA: TGTGCCAGCAGTGGGCTCATGGGTCCATTC. The chain has TRBV2 and TRBJ1-2; D call uncertain. This CDR3 region has 10 residues. Germline values: CDR1 SNHLY, CDR2 FYNNEI.

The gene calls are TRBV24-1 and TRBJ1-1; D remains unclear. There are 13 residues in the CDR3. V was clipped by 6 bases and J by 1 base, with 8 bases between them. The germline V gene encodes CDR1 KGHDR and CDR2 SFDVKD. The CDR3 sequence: CATSPDKNTEAFF. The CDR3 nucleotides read TGTGCCACCAGTCCCGACAAGAACACTGAAGCTTTCTTT.

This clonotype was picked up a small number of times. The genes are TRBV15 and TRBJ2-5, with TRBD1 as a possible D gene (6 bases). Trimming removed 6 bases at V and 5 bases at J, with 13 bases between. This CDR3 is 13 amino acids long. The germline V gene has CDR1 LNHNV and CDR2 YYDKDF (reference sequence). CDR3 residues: CATRAGDEETQYF. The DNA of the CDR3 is TGTGCCACCAGAGCAGGGGATGAGGAGACCCAGTACTTC.

The CDR3 nucleotides read TGTGCCATCAAGGACCTATCCAACTATGGCTACACCTTC. Translating gives CAIKDLSNYGYTF. J is TRBJ1-2 and V is TRBV10-3, with D unresolved. V was trimmed by 7 bases and J by 2 bases, leaving 11 bases between them. Germline CDR1 and CDR2: ENHRY and SYGVKD. The CDR3 contains 13 residues.

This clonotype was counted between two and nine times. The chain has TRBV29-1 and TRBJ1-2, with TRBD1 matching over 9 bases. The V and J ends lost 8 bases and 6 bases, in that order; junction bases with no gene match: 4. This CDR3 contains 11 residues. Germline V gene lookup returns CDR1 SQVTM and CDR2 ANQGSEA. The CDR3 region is CSSRQGDGYTF. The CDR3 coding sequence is TGCAGCTCCCGACAGGGGGATGGCTACACCTTC.

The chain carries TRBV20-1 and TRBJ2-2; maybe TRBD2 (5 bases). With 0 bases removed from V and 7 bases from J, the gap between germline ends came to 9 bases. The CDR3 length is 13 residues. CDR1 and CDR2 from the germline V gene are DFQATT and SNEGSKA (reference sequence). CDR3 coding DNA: TGCAGTGCTAGAGATCCCGGGATCGGGGAGCTGTTTTTT. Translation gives CSARDPGIGELFF.

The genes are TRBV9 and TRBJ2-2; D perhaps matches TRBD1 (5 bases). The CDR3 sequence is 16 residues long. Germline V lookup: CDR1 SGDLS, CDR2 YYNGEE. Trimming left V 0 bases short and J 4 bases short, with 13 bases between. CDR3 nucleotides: TGTGCCAGCAGCGTAGGAAGTAGGGGTACCACCGGGGAGCTGTTTTTT. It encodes CASSVGSRGTTGELFF. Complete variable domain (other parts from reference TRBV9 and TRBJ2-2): DSGVTQTPKHLITATGQRVTLRCSPRSGDLSVYWYQQSLDQGLQFLIQYYNGEERAKGNILERFSAQQFPDLHSELNLSSLELGDSALYFCASSVGSRGTTGELFFGEGSRLTVL.

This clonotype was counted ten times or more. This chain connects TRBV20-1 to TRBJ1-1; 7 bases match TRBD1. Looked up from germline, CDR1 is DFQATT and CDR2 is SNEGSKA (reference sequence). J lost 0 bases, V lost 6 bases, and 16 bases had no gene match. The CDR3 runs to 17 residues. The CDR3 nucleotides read TGCAGTGCCCTACTTACAGGGGAATTCTCAATGAACACTGAAGCTTTCTTT. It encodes CSALLTGEFSMNTEAFF.

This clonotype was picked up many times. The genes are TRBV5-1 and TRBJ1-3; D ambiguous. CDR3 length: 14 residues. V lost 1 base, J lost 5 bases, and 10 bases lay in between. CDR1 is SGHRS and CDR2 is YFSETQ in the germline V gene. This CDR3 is CASSLYGSRNTIYF. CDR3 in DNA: TGCGCCAGCAGCTTGTATGGTTCCAGAAACACCATATATTTT.

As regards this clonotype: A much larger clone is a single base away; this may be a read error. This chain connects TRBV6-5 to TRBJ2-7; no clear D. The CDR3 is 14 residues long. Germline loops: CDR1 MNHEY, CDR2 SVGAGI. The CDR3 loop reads CASSYERSSYEQHF. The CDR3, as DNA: TGTGCCAGCAGTTACGAAAGGAGCTCCTACGAGCAGCACTTC.

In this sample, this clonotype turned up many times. This chain's CDR3 is CASSVRGGQTEAFF. DNA of the CDR3: TGTGCCAGTAGTGTCCGGGGGGGACAGACTGAAGCTTTCTTT. The chain joins TRBV19 to TRBJ1-1; 7 bases map to TRBD1. The J segment lost 5 bases and the V segment lost 5 bases, leaving 8 bases of the junction unmatched. Looked up from germline, CDR1 is LNHDA and CDR2 is SQIVND (reference sequence). The length of the CDR3 is 14 residues.

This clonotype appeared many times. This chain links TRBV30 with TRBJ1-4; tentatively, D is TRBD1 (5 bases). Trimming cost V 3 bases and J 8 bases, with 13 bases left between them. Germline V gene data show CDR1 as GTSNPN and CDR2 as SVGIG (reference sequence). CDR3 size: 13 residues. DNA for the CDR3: TGTGCCTGGAGAATGGGGACCGGCGAAAAACTGTTTTTT. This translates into CAWRMGTGEKLFF. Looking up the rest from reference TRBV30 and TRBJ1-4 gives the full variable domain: SQTIHQWPATLVQPVGSPLSLECTVEGTSNPNLYWYRQAAGRGLQLLFYSVGIGQISSEVPQNLSASRPQDRQFILSSKKLLLSDSGFYLCAWRMGTGEKLFFGSGTQLSVL.